The 19 T cell receptor beta chains below all came from one sample that was sequenced in a study of cytomegalovirus exposure and HLA in healthy donors. PCR employed 60 Vbeta and 13 Jbeta primers. Libraries were prepared by immunoSEQ multiplex PCR; TCRdb keeps only in-frame clonotypes and omits some of them. The data contain 170,000 or so clones, approximately 80% of them singletons. The sample was PBMCs. All receptors come from a male donor in good health and CMV-seropositive.

The genes are TRBV5-1 and TRBJ1-5; D not resolved. The CDR3 spans 14 residues. Trimming took 0 bases from V and 1 from J, leaving 5 bases between them. CDR1 SGHRS and CDR2 YFSETQ come from the germline V gene. CDR3 amino acids: CASSLAGSNQPQHF. The CDR3 nucleotides read TGCGCCAGCAGCTTGGCCGGGAGCAATCAGCCCCAGCATTTT.

The gene calls are TRBV5-1 and TRBJ2-3, with 8 bases lining up with TRBD2. This CDR3 is built from 13 residues. Germline V gene data show CDR1 as SGHRS and CDR2 as YFSETQ. Trimming took 5 bases from V and 7 from J; bases not matched to a gene: 6. The CDR3 loop reads CASRTSAANTQYF. The CDR3 DNA reads as TGCGCCAGCAGGACTAGCGCCGCGAATACGCAGTATTTT.

The gene calls are TRBV7-3 and TRBJ2-7, with 8 bases matching TRBD2. From germline, CDR1 is SGHTA and CDR2 FQGTGA. The CDR3 has 16 residues. V shed 5 bases, J shed 1 base, and the junction held 10 bases outside the gene matches. The CDR3 DNA is TGTGCCAGCAGCCTTAATCGGGCTAGCGGGTCCTACGAGCAGTACTTC. It codes for CASSLNRASGSYEQYF.

The chain joins TRBV27 to TRBJ2-3; tentative D call: TRBD2 (5 bases). Trimming pared 6 bases from V and 0 bases from J, leaving 7 bases between. The germline V gene has CDR1 MNHEY and CDR2 SMNVEV (reference sequence). This CDR3 region has 13 residues. CDR3 nucleotide sequence: TGTGCCAGCAGATCGGGGAGCACAGATACGCAGTATTTT. It yields the protein CASRSGSTDTQYF.

The chain is built from TRBV29-1 and TRBJ2-2; no clear D gene. Germline CDR1 SQVTM, CDR2 ANQGSEA. The length of the CDR3 is 14 residues. V shed 5 bases and J shed 1 base, with 11 bases lying between them. DNA for the CDR3: TGCAGCGTTCTTAATTTCGTGAACACCGGGGAGCTGTTTTTT. Its translation: CSVLNFVNTGELFF.

This chain connects TRBV7-9 to TRBJ2-3, with TRBD2 matching over 8 bases. Germline lookup yields CDR1 SEHNR and CDR2 FQNEAQ (reference sequence). The CDR3 consists of 14 residues. The junction had 5 bases not matched to a gene; V was cut back by 3 bases and J by 6 bases. For the CDR3, the DNA is TGTGCCAGCAGCTTCAGCGGGAGTGTGGATACGCAGTATTTT. It encodes CASSFSGSVDTQYF. Based on the CDR3 plus reference TRBV7-9 and TRBJ2-3, the full variable domain is DTGVSQNPRHKITKRGQNVTFRCDPISEHNRLYWYRQTLGQGPEFLTYFQNEAQLEKSRLLSDRFSAERPKGSFSTLEIQRTEQGDSAMYLCASSFSGSVDTQYFGPGTRLTVL.

This sequence joins TRBV7-2 and TRBJ2-7; D unresolved. This CDR3 is 16 amino acids long. Germline-derived CDR1 and CDR2 are SGHTA and FQGNSA. Trimming cost V 0 bases and J 2 bases, with 14 bases left between them. The DNA for the CDR3 is TGTGCCAGCAGCTTAGCGCTAACGCCACTCACCTACGAGCAGTACTTC. Its translation is CASSLALTPLTYEQYF.

V usage is TRBV6-1 and J usage is TRBJ1-5; D call uncertain. Per germline, CDR1 MNHNS and CDR2 SASEGT. The V gene lost 0 bases and the J gene lost 1 base, with 13 bases spanning the gap. This CDR3 has 17 residues. CDR3 residues: CASSEADLLRSNQPQHF. Written as DNA, the CDR3 is TGTGCCAGCAGTGAAGCGGATCTTTTGAGGAGCAATCAGCCCCAGCATTTT.

The chain links TRBV5-1 to TRBJ2-3; D possibly corresponds to TRBD2 (6 bases). Between the trimmed V and J ends, which lost 3 bases and 6 bases, there was a span of 11 bases. This CDR3 has 13 amino acids. Germline V gene sequence: CDR1 SGHRS, CDR2 YFSETQ. The CDR3 spells CASSSPGVDTQYF. The DNA of the CDR3 is TGCGCCAGCAGCTCCCCGGGGGTTGATACGCAGTATTTT.

The chain joins TRBV7-6 to TRBJ2-5, with D possibly TRBD1 on 7 matching bases. V lost 3 bases and J lost 2, with 13 bases in between. CDR1 is SGHVS and CDR2 is FNYEAQ in the germline V gene. The CDR3 consists of 15 residues. CDR3 protein: CASSFSPGGQETQYF. DNA for the CDR3: TGTGCCAGCAGCTTTAGTCCAGGGGGGCAAGAGACCCAGTACTTC.

The rearrangement joins TRBV19 to TRBJ2-2; 7 bases agree with TRBD2. This CDR3 has 14 residues. CDR1 and CDR2 (germline): LNHDA, SQIVND (reference sequence). After removal of 1 base from V and 6 bases from J, the junction contained 2 bases not matched to a gene. CDR3 in DNA: TGTGCCAGTAGTATAGGCGGACTAGCCGGGGAGCTGTTTTTT. Its translation is CASSIGGLAGELFF.

V usage is TRBV30 and J usage is TRBJ1-2; a weak D match, TRBD1 (5 bases). V lost 1 base, J lost 3 bases, and 15 bases lay in between. Germline V gene sequence: CDR1 GTSNPN, CDR2 SVGIG (reference sequence). This CDR3 spans 15 amino acids. CDR3: CAWSALIGGYYGYTF. CDR3 nucleotides: TGTGCCTGGAGTGCTCTCATCGGGGGTTACTATGGCTACACCTTC.

The rearrangement uses TRBV5-1 and TRBJ2-6; TRBD1 is a possible D gene (7 bases). This CDR3 is 18 amino acids long. Germline V gene lookup returns CDR1 SGHRS and CDR2 YFSETQ. V was shortened by 0 bases and J by 2 bases, with 15 bases between the two germline ends. DNA for the CDR3: TGCGCCAGCAGCTTGGCCAGGGCAGGGGGGCCTGGGGCCAACGTCCTGACTTTC. Amino acid sequence: CASSLARAGGPGANVLTF.

This chain connects TRBV10-3 to TRBJ1-6; tentative D call: TRBD1 (6 bases). Germline CDR1 ENHRY, CDR2 SYGVKD. The CDR3 covers 15 residues. Deletions cut 0 bases from V and 6 bases from J, with 9 bases between. The CDR3, as DNA: TGTGCCATCAGTGAGTCGGGACACCTTAATTCACCCCTCCACTTT. Protein product: CAISESGHLNSPLHF.

This chain joins TRBV6-1 and TRBJ2-7; D possibly corresponds to TRBD2 (5 bases). Between the trimmed V and J ends, which lost 4 bases and 3 bases, there was a span of 16 bases. Looked up from germline, CDR1 is MNHNS and CDR2 is SASEGT. The CDR3 is 15 amino acids. CDR3 DNA sequence: TGTGCCAGCAGTGCCCGACAAGGGCGGGTCTACGAGCAGTACTTC. Its protein is CASSARQGRVYEQYF.

The chain joins TRBV14 to TRBJ1-1, with D possibly matching TRBD1 (6 bases). Trimming removed 4 bases at V and 1 base at J, with 10 bases between. CDR1 SGHDN and CDR2 FVKESK come from the germline V gene. The CDR3 covers 14 residues. CDR3 sequence (DNA): TGTGCCAGCAGCCGTACAGGGAGGAACACTGAAGCTTTCTTT. Translation gives CASSRTGRNTEAFF.

This sequence joins TRBV28 and TRBJ2-1; TRBD2 might be the D (6 bases). The CDR3 loop spans 17 amino acids. Deletions cut 5 bases from V and 0 bases from J, with 17 bases between. Germline-derived CDR1 and CDR2 are MDHEN and SYDVKM. The CDR3 DNA sequence: TGTGCCAGCAGTGGACTCGAGAGGGGAGGCTCCTACAATGAGCAGTTCTTC. Translation: CASSGLERGGSYNEQFF.

The chain combines TRBV7-2 with TRBJ2-5, with 8 bases lining up with TRBD2. CDR1 SGHTA and CDR2 FQGNSA come from the germline V gene. The CDR3 has 16 residues. J was trimmed by 4 bases and V by 2 bases; bases with no gene match: 9. The CDR3 region is CASSLISSGRGETQYF. For the CDR3, the DNA is TGTGCCAGCAGCTTAATATCAAGCGGGAGAGGAGAGACCCAGTACTTC.

The chain uses TRBV5-4 and TRBJ2-7; 12 bases line up with TRBD2. This CDR3 has 16 residues. V lost 7 bases and J lost 8; bases outside the gene matches: 16. CDR1 is SGHNT, CDR2 YYREEE, per germline (reference sequence). The CDR3 sequence is CASPLPGTSGFVKQYF. The DNA of the CDR3 is TGTGCCAGCCCCCTACCCGGGACTAGCGGGTTTGTCAAGCAGTACTTC.